This T cell receptor (beta chain) was sequenced for a study of blood T cell repertoires in COVID-19. Study at large: COVID-19 samples from acute and convalescent phases originated in the United States, Italy and Spain.

Original analysis: Quantification of nucleated cells was approximated via reference gene primer amplification. Profiled with immunoSEQ multiplex PCR; TCRdb holds only in-frame clones, not every one. V, J and clone size reflect that table, while D and trimming were determined from the DNA. The data contain 120,000 to 150,000 clones, roughly four fifths of them singletons. Germline assignment: CDR1 SGDLS and CDR2 YYNGEE. The CDR3 is 15 amino acids. V dropped 4 bases and J dropped 0; count of bases not matched to a gene: 1. The chain links TRBV9 to TRBJ1-4; 9 nucleotides align to TRBD1. Material: peripheral blood. This receptor was taken from a human donor with acute or convalescent COVID-19. The donor label of this sample is uncertain. This CDR3 is CASSRQGATNEKLFF. CDR3 DNA: TGTGCCAGCAGCCGACAGGGGGCAACTAATGAAAAACTGTTTTTT.